This T cell receptor (beta chain) emerged from a study of spatial heterogeneity in lung cancer. Whole-study context: Alpha-chain detections were consistently fewer than beta-chain detections among the sequences. The study, taken as a whole, reports: Within tumors, counts of expanded alpha and beta TCRs tracked tumor mutation counts. Ubiquitous and regional nonsynonymous mutations were each tracked by the matching count of ubiquitous or regional expanded TCRs.

MiXCR, run by TCRdb on the 5' RACE reads, gives a single entry per CDR3 protein. The profile shows roughly 8,000 distinct CDR3 sequences, roughly 9.6% of them singletons. This CDR3 contains 14 residues. Per germline, CDR1 MDHEN and CDR2 SYDVKM. V gave up 5 bases and J gave up 2 bases, with 12 bases separating them. At least ten counts were recorded for this clonotype. Its antigen remains unidentified. As for time point: sample taken at primary tumor resection. The donors were more than 70 patients with non-small cell lung cancer that was early-stage and untreated. Whole RNA obtained from tumor, nontumor lung or frozen PBMC underwent sequencing without sorting.

Sequencing was performed on lung tumor tissue, taken at surgery. The receptor was derived from a male donor with early-stage non-small cell lung cancer. The chain is built from TRBV28 and TRBJ2-5; the D is unclear. The CDR3 spells CASSLGPLQETQYF. The CDR3 DNA sequence: TGTGCCAGCAGTCTCGGGCCTCTACAAGAGACCCAGTACTTC.